This TCR beta chain was captured by sequencing in a study of cytomegalovirus exposure and HLA in healthy donors (dated by TCRdb to the late 2010s). For the wider study: An earlier analysis of several hundred of the donors reported around 280 Gb of sequence data and 100 million to 120 million unique TCR beta sequences obtained from around 170 million T cells. The study profiled the T cell repertoires of some 610 subjects by immunosequencing and related them to cytomegalovirus serostatus. A separate validation cohort of over a hundred different subjects was used in addition to the roughly 700-subject first cohort. The aim of the study was to test whether cataloging public T cell receptors could identify signatures of past pathogen exposure. Of the 300 to 450 genotyped donors, 81% were placed in the genetic ancestry cluster associated with self-reported Caucasian donors. HLA typing covered class I and class II loci at four-digit resolution. An early release covering roughly 640 HLA-typed donors comprised about 290 gigabases of sequencing data and around 86 million unique TCR sequences. Typing coverage differed by locus: A, B, C, DRB1 and DQB1 were typed in about 620-640 donors, DQA1 in about 560, DPA1 in some 570, and DPB1 in 400 to 490. Donor age, sex, ethnicity and CMV serostatus were compiled together with the repertoire data. To decide whether each TCR beta V gene segment behaved as functional or pseudogenic, an earlier analysis of some 540 of the donors relied on high-throughput TCR beta sequencing. On average, about 200,000 unique TCR beta nucleotide sequences were sequenced per donor among about 400 genotyped donors of the cohort, with approximately 18% of those sequences being non-productive. The study combined high-throughput TCR immunosequencing, statistical association of individual TCRs with disease status, and machine learning to predict cytomegalovirus infection status. A later genetic analysis took genome-wide SNP genotypes for about 65% of the 666 donors and used that subset as a discovery cohort. All discovery cohort repertoires had been generated using a single sequencing platform. The later analysis used no new phenotypic data to find candidate immune exposures, relying instead on TCR beta sequences and their occurrence across donors. In a later analysis, previously published TCR beta repertoires from roughly 710 donors were re-analyzed and high-resolution HLA genotyping was added so that TCR occurrence patterns could be studied. About 5 DR-DQ haplotypes were handled as single units for association and clustering, since linkage in the cohort was strong.

Only a few counts were recorded for this clone. Its specific antigen is unknown. Base quality data are lacking; no much larger clone is found one base away. Trimming removed 4 bases from V and 1 base from J, leaving 13 bases between the germline ends. The CDR3 starts with the cysteine, ends with the phenylalanine, and has 15 residues. Only the CDR3 portion is preserved as DNA: 45 bases, with reading frame beginning at the first base. For CDR1 and CDR2, the germline V gene lists SNHLY and FYNNEI. Overall results and qualifications from the work: A total of roughly 160 TCR beta chains were listed by the study as associated with cytomegalovirus. Assigning TCR associations to individual alleles was difficult when HLA alleles, especially DR and DQ, strongly co-occurred. Because the 87-base-pair reads could not distinguish some IMGT-functional V segments, including TRBV6-2 and TRBV6-3, those segments were excluded. In both the original and validation cohorts, the classifier was reported to diagnose cytomegalovirus status with high specificity and sensitivity. Roughly 15 rarely observed V segments, including chromosome 9 orphons, were excluded from the earlier analysis of approximately 600 of the donors because counts were too low. The authors suggested that the approach could potentially be extended to other disease states and immunological phenotypes. Because some donors lacked HLA typing at each locus, the association tests relied only on the typed subset. Specific HLA alleles were associated with over 15,000 TCR beta sequences at a false discovery rate of 0.05 in a later analysis. A further reported finding was that TCR beta sequences accurately predicted the HLA-A and HLA-B alleles for most subjects in the first cohort. A few of the identified cytomegalovirus-associated TCR beta chains were confirmed in vitro to be specific for cytomegalovirus antigens. Presence/absence analyses assumed roughly uniform sequencing depth across donors, an assumption that may not hold. Most TCR sequences were seen in very few donors, while some public TCRs were found in many individuals. In a later analysis, the rate of TCR association differed among HLA loci, with DRB1 alleles having the most associated TCRs and HLA-C alleles having the fewest. According to a later analysis, most CMV-associated TCR beta chains appeared to be HLA-restricted, and the HLA associations seemed to be driven largely by CMV exposure. For the cohort, immune exposure information was limited to CMV serostatus. An association between a missense DCLRE1C variant and V-gene and J-gene trimming of TCR beta chains was found in a later genetic analysis and replicated in an independent cohort. In an earlier analysis of some 500 of the donors, most TCR beta V segments appeared in productive rearrangements about 87% or about 30% of the time, broadly matching IMGT annotations. The cohort was sequenced for TCR beta chains only, and without alpha or paired-chain data the features that could be detected were limited. In a later analysis, several top co-occurrence clusters were reported to appear linked to parvovirus B19, influenza, CMV and Epstein-Barr virus. In a later analysis, HLA-associated TCR beta chains showed more clonal expansion and lower generation probabilities than non-associated chains that were equally common. Linkage disequilibrium might explain the correlated functional status among segregating V segments, but an unknown experimental factor could not be ruled out. A later genetic analysis reported fewer N-insertions in productive TCRs among donors in an Asian-associated ancestry cluster than the roughly 620-donor mean. The sequencing pipeline was judged likely to have produced a cluster of highly shared sequence variants as a technical artifact.

The cohort consisted of 600 to 750 healthy bone marrow donors. Cohort members were all nominally healthy when sampled, although unrecorded immune exposures were likely present. The donor was CMV seronegative and belonged to the group of approximately 320 seronegative cohort members. A peripheral blood sample was collected from each donor, and TCR beta sequencing was performed on peripheral blood mononuclear cells. The Qiagen DNeasy Blood Extraction Kit was used to extract genomic DNA from the blood cell samples. The library was obtained by the immunoSEQ multiplex PCR assay. The multiplex PCR relied on a mix of 60 forward primers for TCR Vbeta segments and 13 reverse primers for TCR Jbeta segments. The CDR3 region of rearranged TCR beta genes was amplified from genomic DNA with a multiplex PCR assay. The amplified TCR beta libraries were sequenced on the Illumina HiSeq System as 87-base-pair reads. The authors' pipeline ran thus. Across the 600 to 700 repertoires, a later analysis counted approximately 83 million unique TCR beta chains, roughly 11 million of which were shared by at least two donors. To remove PCR and sequencing errors, raw reads were error-corrected and collapsed into unique sequences using a nearest-neighbor algorithm that merged closely related sequences. To assign V, D and J gene segments, CDR3 sequences were aligned to IMGT reference sequences. Each retained sequence needed at least a six-nucleotide match to both a V gene segment and a J gene segment. A rearrangement counted as productive if the CDR3 had no stop codons and remained in frame with V and J, and every other rearrangement counted as non-productive. CDR3 was defined by IMGT convention, running from the second conserved V-encoded cysteine to the conserved J-encoded phenylalanine. The earlier analysis of 500 to 600 of the donors excluded sequences that lacked an unambiguous match to a single V gene segment. An earlier analysis of several hundred of the donors called V segments functional above 56.7% productive rearrangements and segregating when the between-donor standard deviation exceeded 5%. A statistical classification framework was built for diagnosing cytomegalovirus status from the catalog of TCR beta chain sequences. In a later analysis, TCR nucleotide sequences were compared against IMGT/GENE-DB human TR gene sequences so that V and J genes could be assigned. The TCRdist pipeline was used in a later analysis to assign CDR3 sequences and most-parsimonious VDJ recombination scenarios. In a later analysis, each TCR beta chain was defined by its CDR3 amino acid sequence together with its V-gene family, and reads without a unique V-gene family were excluded. A later analysis removed 500 to 650 highly shared, low-generation-probability nucleotide sequences to deal with suspected cross-contamination and a sequencing artifact. In a later analysis, a clonal expansion index was calculated for each public chain from normalized within-repertoire ranks of inferred template counts. In a later analysis, generation probabilities were computed using a VDJ recombination model fitted to out-of-frame rearrangements, and the results were checked against IGoR. In a later analysis, TCR-TCR, TCR-HLA and TCR-CMV co-occurrence was scored with hypergeometric tests, and a repertoire-size bias correction was applied to TCR pairs. A later analysis estimated false discovery rates by permuting HLA or CMV assignments 20 times. A later analysis grouped co-occurring TCRs with DBSCAN, adding TCRdist sequence similarity when clustering within HLA-allele-positive subsets. Co-occurrence clustering excluded repertoires with fewer than 30,000 or more than 120,000 public chains, plus five with anomalous nucleotide sharing. The table comes from immuneACCESS by way of TCRdb, which keeps in-frame sequences with V and J called. Part of the clones is missing from these tables; in studies checked, under half for an unresolved V gene and the rest for unknown reasons. For V, J and clone size, that table is used; D and trimming come from the DNA. The sample yields approximately 150,000 clones; about two thirds were counted once. Jointly, the top ten make up approximately 2.1% of the sample.

Sequencing was performed on PBMCs. This clonotype was sampled from a man in his forties in good health and CMV-seronegative. The sequence joins TRBV2 to TRBJ2-5; the D gene is perhaps TRBD1, from 5 matching bases. The CDR3 reads CASSAGAEFQETQYF. The DNA sequence is TGTGCCAGCAGTGCTGGGGCAGAATTCCAAGAGACCCAGTACTTC.